The 3 T cell receptor beta chains reported below all come from one sample, sequenced in a study of T cell repertoires in cytomegalovirus infection. These TCRs' antigens remain unknown. One entry per CDR3 protein, called by TCRdb with MiXCR from the reads. Among around 900,000 distinct CDR3 sequences listed, approximately 31% were seen once. Source: cultured CD8+ T cells from PBMCs, taken from culture after CMV antigen stimulation. The origin of the receptors is a human donor in good health (CMV status not recorded). Some clones in this sample may be carry-over from other donors' samples.

In this sample, this clonotype turned up many times. CDR3 in DNA: TGTGCCAGCAGTGGGGCCAGGGGCGAAGGGGGGGAGCAGTACGTC. Its protein product is CASSGARGEGGEQYV. The chain links TRBV2 to TRBJ2-7; D possibly matches TRBD1 or TRBD2 (6 bases each). The CDR3 length is 15 residues. CDR1 and CDR2 (germline): SNHLY, FYNNEI. Trimming cost V 4 bases and J 7 bases, with 20 bases left between them.

The chain has TRBV2 and TRBJ1-5; D is perhaps TRBD1 (5 bases). Germline V CDR1 and CDR2: SNHLY, FYNNEI. The germline V and J ends were trimmed by 7 bases and 3 bases, with 13 bases remaining between them. CDR3 length equals 14 residues. DNA of the CDR3: TGTGCCAGCAAGGGACTCGAAGACAATCAGCCCCAGCATTTT. It yields the protein CASKGLEDNQPQHF.

This clonotype appeared many times. The chain carries TRBV6-1 and TRBJ2-5; 9 bases are a match to TRBD2. Trimming removed 6 bases from V and 0 bases from J; junction bases left unmatched: 11. CDR1 and CDR2 from the germline V gene are MNHNS and SASEGT. The CDR3 runs to 17 residues. CDR3 sequence: CASRRLSGGQYQETQYF. CDR3 coding DNA: TGTGCCAGCAGACGACTAAGCGGGGGGCAGTACCAAGAGACCCAGTACTTC.